A selection of T cell receptor beta chains follows, all from one sample in a study of shared clonotypes between healthy human individuals. Libraries were prepared by immunoSEQ multiplex PCR; TCRdb keeps only in-frame clonotypes and omits some of them. The sample holds 1.6 million or so clones, more than 95% seen once. Material for sequencing was naive CD4+ T cells sorted from blood. Receptor source: a man in his thirties or forties in good health. Both conserved end residues are part of each CDR3. Each record gives: D gene, J gene, clone size, V gene, CDR3 protein, CDR3 DNA. A D gene is named only where the DNA matches it firmly. Clone size, where shown, is once, few, many, or a class for clones that have expanded.

. | TRBJ1-4 | . | TRBV6-1 | CASGEIWGFNEKLFF | TGTGCCAGCGGGGAGATTTGGGGATTTAATGAAAAACTGTTTTTT
. | TRBJ1-1 | . | TRBV28 | CASSFPGMNTEAFF | TGTGCCAGCAGTTTCCCAGGGATGAACACTGAAGCTTTCTTT
. | TRBJ2-7 | . | TRBV10-2 | CASGGGRMDEQYF | TGCGCCAGCGGAGGGGGTAGGATGGACGAGCAGTACTTC
. | TRBJ2-1 | . | TRBV25-1 | CASSVVRNEQFF | TGTGCCAGCAGTGTAGTCCGAAATGAGCAGTTCTTC
TRBD2 | TRBJ2-2 | . | TRBV10-3 | CAIRKLAGGNTGELFF | TGTGCCATCAGGAAACTAGCGGGAGGGAACACCGGGGAGCTGTTTTTT
. | TRBJ1-4 | . | TRBV14 | CASSQAGSRGEKLFF | TGTGCCAGCAGCCAAGCGGGCAGCCGGGGAGAAAAACTGTTTTTT
. | TRBJ1-1 | . | TRBV18 | CASSRVMGFEDTEAFF | TGTGCCAGCTCAAGGGTCATGGGTTTCGAGGACACTGAAGCTTTCTTT
. | TRBJ2-2 | . | TRBV6-1 | CASSEGGGELFF | TGTGCCAGCAGTGAAGGCGGCGGGGAGCTGTTTTTT
TRBD2 | TRBJ2-4 | . | TRBV6-1 | CASRPAGLENIQYF | TGTGCCAGCAGGCCCGCGGGACTAGAAAACATTCAGTACTTC
. | TRBJ2-3 | . | TRBV15 | CATSSGTEDTQYF | TGTGCCACCAGCAGTGGGACGGAGGATACGCAGTATTTT
. | TRBJ2-5 | . | TRBV18 | CASSPKAQETQYF | TGTGCCAGCTCACCGAAGGCCCAAGAGACCCAGTACTTC
. | TRBJ1-5 | . | TRBV2 | CASGSQGNQPQHF | TGTGCCAGCGGATCACAGGGCAATCAGCCCCAGCATTTT
. | TRBJ2-2 | . | TRBV9 | CASSPYLTGELFF | TGTGCCAGCAGCCCTTACCTGACCGGGGAGCTGTTTTTT
. | TRBJ2-7 | . | TRBV29-1 | CSVVGYYEQYF | TGCAGCGTTGTCGGTTACTACGAGCAGTACTTC
. | TRBJ1-2 | . | TRBV4-3 | CASSQGQNYGYTF | TGCGCCAGCAGCCAAGGACAGAACTATGGCTACACCTTC
. | TRBJ2-1 | . | TRBV7-9 | CASSLGEQFF | TGTGCCAGCAGCTTAGGGGAGCAGTTCTTC
. | TRBJ2-7 | . | TRBV5-1 | CASGTDLFGEQYF | TGCGCCAGCGGAACGGATCTCTTCGGCGAGCAGTACTTC
TRBD1 | TRBJ2-1 | few | TRBV29-1 | CSVDGTGNEQFF | TGCAGCGTGGACGGGACAGGGAATGAGCAGTTCTTC
. | TRBJ2-7 | once | TRBV5-1 | CASSLEKTFSYEQYF | TGCGCCAGCAGCCTAGAGAAGACCTTCTCCTACGAGCAGTACTTC
. | TRBJ2-3 | . | TRBV29-1 | CSGGRSWFTQYF | TGCAGCGGAGGGAGGTCGTGGTTTACGCAGTATTTT
. | TRBJ2-5 | . | TRBV7-9 | CASKPTVGETQYF | TGTGCCAGCAAACCGACGGTGGGAGAGACCCAGTACTTC
. | TRBJ2-7 | . | TRBV5-6 | CASSARDFSYEQYF | TGTGCCAGCAGCGCCCGGGACTTCTCCTACGAGCAGTACTTC
. | TRBJ2-7 | . | TRBV27 | CASRLWGTVGEQYF | TGTGCCAGCAGACTCTGGGGGACGGTCGGGGAGCAGTACTTC
TRBD2 | TRBJ2-1 | . | TRBV5-1 | CASSHRGGSSYNEQFF | TGCGCCAGCAGCCACCGGGGAGGGAGCTCCTACAATGAGCAGTTCTTC
TRBD1 | TRBJ2-2 | . | TRBV19 | CAADRGGTGELFF | TGTGCCGCTGACAGGGGCGGCACCGGGGAGCTGTTTTTT
. | TRBJ2-3 | once | TRBV6-5 | CASSYSRQVTDTQYF | TGTGCCAGCAGTTATTCCAGACAGGTCACAGATACGCAGTATTTT
. | TRBJ2-2 | . | TRBV11-2 | CASTLSGELFF | TGTGCCAGCACCCTCTCCGGGGAGCTGTTTTTT
. | TRBJ2-7 | . | TRBV27 | CASRPGNFIQGQYF | TGTGCCAGCAGACCGGGTAATTTTATCCAGGGGCAGTACTTC
TRBD2 | TRBJ2-2 | . | TRBV30 | CAWSLIAGGPLRELFF | TGTGCCTGGAGTTTAATAGCGGGAGGCCCCCTCAGGGAGCTGTTTTTT
TRBD2 | TRBJ2-1 | few | TRBV2 | CASYGTSDMPNEQFF | TGTGCCAGCTATGGGACTAGTGATATGCCGAATGAGCAGTTCTTC